These T cell receptor beta chains were read from a single sample in a study of blood T cell repertoires in COVID-19. Generated by immunoSEQ multiplex PCR, the TCRdb table keeps only in-frame clones and is missing some. The table records 150,000 to 200,000 clones, less than 90% of them present only once. Material: peripheral blood. These receptors all come from a man between 65 and 85 years old with active or convalescent COVID-19. Each CDR3 is given with its conserved first and last residue. The order of the fields is clone size, D gene, V gene, J gene, CDR3 protein, CDR3 DNA. D genes are given only for firm matches. Clone sizes are given selectively: once, few, many, or a class where the clone is expanded.

size: -; D: TRBD2; V: TRBV4-3; J: TRBJ2-5; CDR3: CASSQLAGGPLDFGETQYF; DNA: TGCGCCAGCAGCCAACTAGCGGGGGGGCCTCTCGATTTTGGAGAGACCCAGTACTTC
size: -; D: -; V: TRBV6-6; J: TRBJ1-5; CDR3: CASNRVKNQPQHF; DNA: TGTGCCAGTAACAGGGTAAAGAATCAGCCCCAGCATTTT
size: once; D: TRBD1; V: TRBV28; J: TRBJ1-1; CDR3: CASRRTGGQAFF; DNA: TGTGCCAGCAGACGCACAGGGGGGCAAGCTTTCTTT
size: -; D: -; V: TRBV6-6; J: TRBJ2-1; CDR3: CASSYGQGPYNEQFF; DNA: TGTGCCAGCAGTTACGGCCAGGGCCCCTACAATGAGCAGTTCTTC
size: few; D: TRBD2; V: TRBV5-4; J: TRBJ2-7; CDR3: CASSGWPSGGTYEQYF; DNA: TGTGCCAGCAGCGGTTGGCCTAGCGGGGGGACCTACGAGCAGTACTTC
size: -; D: TRBD1; V: TRBV5-4; J: TRBJ2-7; CDR3: CASSRGTGKAYF; DNA: TGTGCCAGCAGCCGGGGGACAGGGAAAGCGTACTTC
size: -; D: TRBD2; V: TRBV18; J: TRBJ2-2; CDR3: CASSLTSGRPGELFF; DNA: TGTGCCAGCTCCCTTACTAGCGGGAGGCCCGGGGAGCTGTTTTTT
size: once; D: -; V: TRBV4-1; J: TRBJ2-1; CDR3: CASSQITSLVFDEQFF; DNA: TGCGCCAGCAGCCAAATCACTAGTTTGGTGTTCGATGAGCAGTTCTTC
size: -; D: -; V: TRBV27; J: TRBJ2-5; CDR3: CASSPLTGSPDTKETQYF; DNA: TGTGCCAGCAGTCCTCTGACAGGCTCGCCTGACACTAAAGAGACCCAGTACTTC
size: -; D: TRBD1; V: TRBV2; J: TRBJ1-5; CDR3: CASRGTGIGQPQHF; DNA: TGTGCCAGCAGGGGGACAGGGATTGGACAGCCCCAGCATTTT
size: few; D: TRBD2; V: TRBV27; J: TRBJ2-3; CDR3: CASSTLGRSDTQYF; DNA: TGTGCCAGCAGTACGCTCGGGAGGTCAGATACGCAGTATTTT
size: -; D: -; V: TRBV6-6; J: TRBJ1-2; CDR3: CASSSPGHRIGYGYTF; DNA: TGTGCCAGCAGTTCCCCGGGACATCGGATTGGGTATGGCTACACCTTC
size: -; D: -; V: TRBV6-2/TRBV6-3; J: TRBJ2-2; CDR3: CASSYQGLNTGELFF; DNA: TGTGCCAGCAGTTACCAGGGCTTAAACACCGGGGAGCTGTTTTTT
size: -; D: -; V: TRBV11-2; J: TRBJ2-5; CDR3: CASSLGTTGGLQETQYF; DNA: TGTGCCAGCAGCTTAGGGACTACCGGAGGGCTACAAGAGACCCAGTACTTC
size: -; D: -; V: TRBV4-1; J: TRBJ1-1; CDR3: CASSQGLQGLTEAFF; DNA: TGCGCCAGCAGCCAGGGGCTCCAGGGATTGACTGAAGCTTTCTTT
size: -; D: TRBD1; V: TRBV5-5; J: TRBJ1-6; CDR3: CASSTGQANNSPLHF; DNA: TGTGCCAGCAGCACAGGACAGGCAAATAATTCACCCCTCCACTTT
size: -; D: TRBD1; V: TRBV18; J: TRBJ1-1; CDR3: CASSPVDRVGEAFF; DNA: TGTGCCAGCTCACCCGTGGACAGGGTTGGTGAAGCTTTCTTT
size: -; D: -; V: TRBV7-2; J: TRBJ1-4; CDR3: CASRQGLGTNEKLFF; DNA: TGTGCCAGCAGACAAGGACTCGGAACTAATGAAAAACTGTTTTTT
size: once; D: TRBD2; V: TRBV5-5; J: TRBJ2-7; CDR3: CASSLGAGVGYEQYF; DNA: TGTGCCAGCAGCCTAGGGGCGGGAGTGGGTTACGAGCAGTACTTC
size: -; D: TRBD2; V: TRBV28; J: TRBJ2-3; CDR3: CATIGLAGDTQYF; DNA: TGTGCCACCATAGGACTAGCGGGAGATACGCAGTATTTT
size: -; D: TRBD2; V: TRBV4-3; J: TRBJ2-2; CDR3: CASSPARTRNTGELFF; DNA: TGCGCCAGCAGCCCTGCGCGGACTAGGAACACCGGGGAGCTGTTTTTT
size: few; D: -; V: TRBV15; J: TRBJ1-6; CDR3: CATSIGRGSPLHF; DNA: TGTGCCACCAGCATCGGACGGGGATCACCCCTCCACTTT
size: -; D: -; V: TRBV7-9; J: TRBJ2-7; CDR3: CASSKSAGLGSYEQYF; DNA: TGTGCCAGCAGTAAAAGCGCGGGGCTGGGGTCCTACGAGCAGTACTTC
size: -; D: -; V: TRBV7-8; J: TRBJ2-2; CDR3: CASSLAVGGGKSGELFF; DNA: TGTGCCAGCAGCTTAGCGGTAGGAGGGGGCAAATCCGGGGAGCTGTTTTTT
size: few; D: TRBD1; V: TRBV7-2; J: TRBJ1-5; CDR3: CASSLRTGTPQPQHF; DNA: TGTGCCAGCAGCTTAAGGACAGGGACCCCTCAGCCCCAGCATTTT
size: many; D: -; V: TRBV10-2; J: TRBJ2-7; CDR3: CASSEAKGQYEQYF; DNA: TGCGCCAGCAGTGAGGCGAAAGGACAGTACGAGCAGTACTTC
size: -; D: -; V: TRBV6-6; J: TRBJ2-1; CDR3: CASSPRRVIANGLVDEQFF; DNA: TGTGCCAGCAGTCCTAGGAGGGTCATAGCAAATGGATTAGTTGATGAGCAGTTCTTC
size: -; D: -; V: TRBV2; J: TRBJ1-2; CDR3: CASTREGGRGYTF; DNA: TGTGCCAGCACAAGGGAGGGGGGCCGTGGCTACACCTTC